A single sample gave rise to the 12 T cell receptor beta chains below, sequenced in a study of T cells after yellow fever vaccination. In TCRdb, the 5' RACE reads were re-called with MiXCR into one record per CDR3 protein. This sample carries over 10,000 distinct CDR3 sequences, 5.8% of them seen once, and the ten largest clones take about 0.92%. The sample here was PBMCs, either bulk or a sorted T-cell subset (CD4+, CD8+, memory, or dextramer-sorted; not recorded which), taken on the day of the yellow fever booster vaccination. The receptors shown here come from a man between 25 and 39 years old who received the YFV17D yellow fever vaccine.

This clonotype was seen many times. This sequence joins TRBV20-1 and TRBJ2-1; TRBD2 matches at 8 bases. The CDR3 has 15 amino acids. With 6 bases clipped from V and 1 base from J, the junction kept 8 bases outside the gene matches. The germline V gene has CDR1 DFQATT and CDR2 SNEGSKA (reference sequence). The CDR3 sequence is CSASPGLESYNEQFF. CDR3 DNA: TGCAGTGCGAGTCCGGGACTAGAGTCCTACAATGAGCAGTTCTTC.

There are many counts of this clonotype. The V and J genes are TRBV5-4 and TRBJ2-3, with 12 bases that match TRBD2. With 1 base clipped from V and 1 base from J, the junction kept 4 bases outside the gene matches. In germline, CDR1 is SGHNT, CDR2 YYREEE (reference sequence). There are 17 residues in the CDR3. The CDR3 spells CASSLLAGGFGTDTQYF. In DNA, the CDR3 is TGTGCCAGCAGCTTGCTAGCGGGAGGGTTCGGCACAGATACGCAGTATTTT.

There are many counts of this clonotype. In DNA form, the CDR3 reads TGTGCCAGCAGCGCGACGGGACAACCCACCGGGGAGCTGTTTTTT. It yields the protein CASSATGQPTGELFF. V gene TRBV5-5 combines with J gene TRBJ2-2, with D perhaps matching TRBD1 (6 bases). This CDR3 is 15 amino acids long. The V and J ends lost 4 bases and 4 bases respectively, with 14 bases between them. Per germline, CDR1 SGHKS and CDR2 YYEKEE (reference sequence). Full variable domain (outside the CDR3, taken from reference TRBV5-5 and TRBJ2-2): DAGVTQSPTHLIKTRGQQVTLRCSPISGHKSVSWYQQVLGQGPQFIFQYYEKEERGRGNFPDRFSARQFPNYSSELNVNALLLGDSALYLCASSATGQPTGELFFGEGSRLTVL.

This clonotype was detected ten times or more. The rearrangement links TRBV4-2 to TRBJ2-3; D is possibly TRBD1 or TRBD2 (6 bases each). Germline-derived CDR1 and CDR2 are LGHNA and YNFKEQ. The V end lost 0 bases, the J end lost 14 bases, and 12 bases lay between the germline ends. This CDR3 has 12 residues. CDR3 DNA sequence: TGTGCCAGCAGCCAAGATAGAGGGGGGCGGTATTTT. Protein sequence: CASSQDRGGRYF.

This clonotype was seen repeatedly, ten times or more. The chain carries TRBV6-1 and TRBJ2-1; D gene uncertain. Germline CDR1 is MNHNS and CDR2 is SASEGT. The CDR3 totals 15 residues. The V gene lost 6 bases and the J gene lost 3 bases, with 15 bases spanning the gap. As DNA, the CDR3 is TGTGCCAGCAGCCAAGGGCTAACAGACTACAATGAGCAGTTCTTC. It is translated as CASSQGLTDYNEQFF.

This clonotype is medium-sized. This rearrangement joins TRBV5-1 to TRBJ2-7; weak D call: TRBD1 (5 bases). Germline loops: CDR1 SGHRS, CDR2 YFSETQ. The V end was cut by 0 bases, the J end by 6 bases, with 10 bases between. The CDR3 length is 13 residues. For the CDR3, the DNA is TGCGCCAGCAGCTTGGGACAGAGAGTCGAGCAGTACTTC. Encoded protein: CASSLGQRVEQYF.

There are many counts of this clonotype. The rearrangement uses TRBV5-1 and TRBJ1-3; 9 bases line up with TRBD1. Germline V gene data show CDR1 as SGHRS and CDR2 as YFSETQ. The CDR3 contains 18 residues. V trimming: 4 bases; J trimming: 4 bases; junction bases outside the gene matches: 15. CDR3 DNA sequence: TGCGCCAGCAGCGCGGGAGGGGCACAGGGGGCGCGAGGAAACACCATATATTTT. It translates to CASSAGGAQGARGNTIYF.

This clonotype was detected ten times or more. The chain carries TRBV1 and TRBJ2-3; TRBD2, the table's D call, was not compared with the DNA. TRBV1 is designated a pseudogene. The CDR3 runs to 16 residues. The CDR3 loop reads CTSSQLPGLEADTQYF. The DNA of the CDR3 is TGCACCAGCAGCCAACTCCCGGGACTAGAGGCAGATACGCAGTATTTT.

This clonotype rates as medium-sized. V usage is TRBV12-3 or TRBV12-4 and J usage is TRBJ1-1, with D uncertain. V was cut by 2 bases and J by 7 bases, with 5 bases left in between. This CDR3 spans 11 amino acids. Here the CDR3 reads CASSLRFEAFF. The CDR3, as DNA: TGTGCCAGCAGTTTAAGGTTTGAAGCTTTCTTT.

This clonotype is labeled as medium-sized (0.01 to 0.1%). The chain is built from TRBV18 and TRBJ2-3, with 7 bases lining up with TRBD2. The CDR3 is 15 residues long. From germline, CDR1 is KGHSH and CDR2 LQKENI. Trimming at V came to 5 bases and at J to 2 bases, leaving 7 bases not matched to a gene. The chain's CDR3 is CASSRAGFFTDTQYF. The DNA for the CDR3 is TGTGCCAGCTCAAGAGCGGGGTTCTTCACAGATACGCAGTATTTT. Looking up the rest from reference TRBV18 and TRBJ2-3 gives the full variable domain: NAGVMQNPRHLVRRRGQEARLRCSPMKGHSHVYWYRQLPEEGLKFMVYLQKENIIDESGMPKERFSAEFPKEGPSILRIQQVVRGDSAAYFCASSRAGFFTDTQYFGPGTRLTVL.

By sample fraction, this clonotype is medium-sized. The chain couples TRBV2 to TRBJ1-2; no clear D gene. From germline, CDR1 is SNHLY and CDR2 FYNNEI. The CDR3 is made up of 14 amino acids. Trimming left V 7 bases short and J 7 bases short, with 19 bases between. This CDR3 reads CASNPRGQRVGYTF. In DNA, the CDR3 is TGTGCCAGCAACCCTCGGGGTCAGAGAGTTGGCTACACCTTC.

This clonotype was detected ten times or more. V and J are TRBV10-3 and TRBJ1-1; 7 positions agree with TRBD1. CDR3 length: 15 amino acids. V lost 3 bases to trimming and J lost 2 bases; unmatched junction nucleotides: 6. Per germline, CDR1 ENHRY and CDR2 SYGVKD. The CDR3 loop is CAISDPGTANTEAFF. The CDR3 DNA reads as TGTGCCATCAGTGATCCTGGGACAGCAAACACTGAAGCTTTCTTT.